This T cell receptor (beta chain) is drawn from a study of OX40 agonist ivuxolimab in advanced cancers. Overall study: Partial response was recorded in three patients: one hepatocellular carcinoma and two cutaneous melanoma cases. General study results and limits: Average numbers of expanded clones were greater in CD8+ T cells than in CD4+. With doses of 0.1 to 3.0 mg/kg, CD4+ and CD8+ blood T cells had undergone clonal expansion by week 6.

TCRdb's copy holds only in-frame clones and misses some; the assay was immunoSEQ multiplex PCR. Of roughly 75,000 clones listed, approximately 86% are singletons. V was pared by 7 bases and J by 7 bases, with 10 bases of the junction left unmatched. The germline V gene encodes CDR1 MNHNS and CDR2 SASEGT. The CDR3 has 15 amino acids. Remarks on this clone: The antigen is unknown.

The source is an adult with an advanced solid tumor such as melanoma, head and neck, liver or kidney cancer. The sample was CD4+ or CD8+ T cells sorted from blood, taken in a trial of the OX40 agonist ivuxolimab. This chain joins TRBV6-1 and TRBJ1-5, with TRBD1 matching over 10 bases. The CDR3 loop reads CASTNTGTGVQPQHF. CDR3 sequence (DNA): TGTGCCAGCACAAATACCGGGACAGGGGTCCAGCCCCAGCATTTT.